The clone carrying this T cell receptor beta chain occurred many times. Its specificity is unknown. CDR1 SGHTA and CDR2 FQGNSA come from the germline V gene. This CDR3 has 12 amino acids. Trimming stripped 0 bases from V and 10 bases from J, with 10 bases between. TCRdb processed the reads anew with MiXCR; each CDR3 protein has one entry. The table has fewer than 300,000 distinct CDR3 sequences, 25% seen once. This entry comes from a study of T cell repertoires in cytomegalovirus infection. Study overall: Matching HLA type, along with CMV infection, was indicated by public TCR beta signatures. Study-wide results and caveats: Cumulative public TCR beta family frequency identified carriers of CMV plus the relevant HLA. The ex vivo response showed dominance by HLA-C-restricted CMV-specific TCR beta clonotypes.

This chain links TRBV7-2 with TRBJ2-7, with D maybe TRBD1 (6 bases). This clonotype originated in a human donor in good health (CMV status not recorded). Some clones in this sample may be carry-over from other donors' samples. Sequences were obtained from PBMCs. CDR3 region: CASSLATGLQYF. CDR3 DNA sequence: TGTGCCAGCAGCTTAGCGACAGGCTTACAGTACTTC.